These 2 T cell receptor beta chains originate from one sample sequenced in a study of shared clonotypes between healthy human individuals. Produced via immunoSEQ multiplex PCR; TCRdb's table is partial and in-frame only. The table has around 1.1 million clones, about four fifths seen once. The specimen was memory CD4+ T cells from PBMCs. Subset specified: CD45RA-negative fraction. These receptors all come from a man between 18 and 35 years old in good health. Some clones in this sample may be carry-over from other donors' samples.

This chain uses TRBV15 with TRBJ2-7, with no clear D. This CDR3 spans 15 amino acids. Trimming removed 0 bases from V and 3 bases from J, with 12 bases in between. In germline, CDR1 is LNHNV, CDR2 YYDKDF (reference sequence). CDR3 coding DNA: TGTGCCACCAGCAGAGAGGCTCTTGGGGTCTACGAGCAGTACTTC. Its protein product is CATSREALGVYEQYF.

V gene TRBV4-1 combines with J gene TRBJ1-5, with a possible D match to TRBD1 (6 bases). V was pared by 1 base and J by 3 bases, with 10 bases between. Per germline, CDR1 MGHRA and CDR2 YSYEKL. The CDR3 runs to 15 residues. The CDR3 DNA reads as TGCGCCAGCAGCCAAGGACAGGCCCTCAATCAGCCCCAGCATTTT. This sequence encodes CASSQGQALNQPQHF.